Here is one T cell receptor beta chain with its context. Its matching antigen is unknown. The sample carries other DNA sequences with the same CDR3. The data were taken from a study of a mutant IDH1 vaccine in newly diagnosed glioma. Study-wide context: Vaccine dosing followed radiotherapy by 4-6 weeks, or accompanied temozolomide cycles. General study results and limits: Pseudoprogression seemed unrelated to changes in top peripheral T cell clonotypes.

Germline CDR1 reads SGHNT; CDR2 reads YYREEE (reference sequence). Trimming took off 0 bases at V and 1 base at J, with 6 bases between the two ends. The CDR3 is 14 amino acids. The time point is: week 11, during vaccination. Topical imiquimod accompanied each vaccine dose, which consisted of 300 ug of mutant IDH1 20-mer peptide. Repertoires were generated with immunoSEQ multiplex PCR, while TCRdb's copy carries only in-frame clones and drops some. The sample includes 110,000 or so clones, 85% to 90% of them seen just once. The clonotype originates from a woman aged 45-65 years with glioma. The specimen was PBMCs, collected from a glioma patient whose treatment included an IDH1 peptide vaccine. The chain couples TRBV5-4 to TRBJ2-3, with D maybe TRBD2 (6 bases). The CDR3 reads CASSLGGGTDTQYF. DNA for the CDR3: TGTGCCAGCAGCTTGGGCGGGGGCACAGATACGCAGTATTTT.